This TCR beta chain was captured in a study of chronic HIV infection and antiretroviral therapy. Using its own MiXCR run on the 5' RACE reads, TCRdb lists one record per CDR3 protein. The sample yields about 38,000 distinct CDR3 sequences, roughly 8.8% seen once. This clonotype was counted a few times. Sequenced material: peripheral blood. This clonotype was obtained from an adult who had HIV and had not received antiretroviral therapy, or was an uninfected healthy control (not recorded which).

The CDR3 region has the DNA TGTGCCAGCAGTCCGGGAGAAGGGTACGAGCAGTACTTC. It is translated as CASSPGEGYEQYF. The J gene is TRBJ2-7, the V gene TRBV12-3 or TRBV12-4; D is possibly TRBD2 (6 bases). This CDR3 spans 13 amino acids. V was clipped by 5 bases and J by 4 bases, with 12 bases between them.